These 27 T cell receptor beta chains were sequenced from one sample in a study of blood T cell repertoires in COVID-19. Clones were read by immunoSEQ multiplex PCR, and TCRdb kept only the in-frame ones, dropping some. The sample has around 320,000 clones, 90% seen once; the top ten hold 3.9%. Sample: PBMCs or T cells enriched from blood (not recorded which). These receptors came from a woman aged 30 to 39 who had been exposed to COVID-19.

The chain uses TRBV5-1 and TRBJ1-5, with D unresolved. Germline CDR1 is SGHRS and CDR2 is YFSETQ. The CDR3 runs 11 residues. Trimming cost V 4 bases and J 9 bases, with 8 bases left between them. The CDR3 DNA follows: TGCGCCAGCAGCATCCCGGGGCCCCAGCATTTT. This codes for CASSIPGPQHF.

This sequence joins TRBV27 and TRBJ2-3; a possible D gene is TRBD2 (7 bases). Germline CDR1 MNHEY, CDR2 SMNVEV (reference sequence). This CDR3 has 16 amino acids. With 8 bases removed from V and 4 bases from J, the gap between germline ends came to 22 bases. The CDR3 protein is CASGVGLRGAADTQYF. The CDR3 nucleotides read TGTGCCAGCGGGGTTGGGTTACGGGGGGCCGCAGATACGCAGTATTTT.

V usage is TRBV27 and J usage is TRBJ2-1; 8 nucleotides agree with TRBD2. The V segment lost 4 bases and the J segment 4 bases; nucleotides outside the gene matches: 3. There are 14 residues in the CDR3. CDR1 and CDR2 (germline): MNHEY, SMNVEV (reference sequence). The CDR3 region has the DNA TGTGCCAGCAGTTCCGCGGGGGGATACAATGAGCAGTTCTTC. Translating it yields CASSSAGGYNEQFF.

To note about this clone: Other DNA variants within this sample encode the same CDR3. The genes are TRBV14 and TRBJ1-2, with D maybe TRBD1 (5 bases). Germline values: CDR1 SGHDN, CDR2 FVKESK. V was shortened by 4 bases and J by 0 bases, with 6 bases between the two germline ends. This CDR3 spans 13 amino acids. The CDR3, as DNA: TGTGCCAGCAGCCCGACAGCTAACTATGGCTACACCTTC. Protein sequence: CASSPTANYGYTF.

The gene calls are TRBV7-2 and TRBJ2-1; TRBD2 might be the D (6 bases). The CDR3 covers 15 residues. Germline values: CDR1 SGHTA, CDR2 FQGNSA. Deletions cut 2 bases from V and 5 bases from J, with 13 bases between. This CDR3 reads CASSLSRGTHNEQFF. In DNA form, the CDR3 reads TGTGCCAGCAGCTTATCCCGGGGGACTCACAATGAGCAGTTCTTC.

This clone came up a few times. The chain couples TRBV19 to TRBJ1-6; 7 positions match TRBD1. Germline values: CDR1 LNHDA, CDR2 SQIVND (reference sequence). V shed 1 base and J 10 bases; nucleotides not matched to a gene: 10. This CDR3 comprises 16 residues. As DNA, the CDR3 is TGTGCCAGTAGTATAGTTGCAGGACAGGCGATCTCACCCCTCCACTTT. Amino acids: CASSIVAGQAISPLHF.

The rearrangement links TRBV19 to TRBJ2-1; D is possibly TRBD2 (6 bases). Germline V gives CDR1 LNHDA, CDR2 SQIVND (reference sequence). The V and J ends lost 4 bases and 6 bases respectively, with 16 bases between them. The CDR3 contains 15 residues. The CDR3 is CASSTSGVRSNEQFF. In DNA form, the CDR3 reads TGTGCCAGTAGTACCTCGGGGGTGCGTTCCAATGAGCAGTTCTTC.

This chain uses TRBV12-3 or TRBV12-4 with TRBJ1-3; 7 bases map to TRBD1. V gave up 0 bases and J gave up 11 bases; unmatched junction bases: 4. The CDR3 is 13 amino acids. CDR3 in amino acids: CASSLAIQGAIYF. DNA of the CDR3: TGTGCCAGCAGTTTAGCGATCCAGGGGGCCATATATTTT.

The gene calls are TRBV5-1 and TRBJ2-7; D might be TRBD2 (6 bases). CDR3 length equals 14 residues. Per germline, CDR1 SGHRS and CDR2 YFSETQ. V lost 0 bases and J lost 3, with 10 bases in between. CDR3 amino acids: CASSLDKGGYEQYF. The DNA for the CDR3 is TGCGCCAGCAGCTTGGACAAGGGAGGCTACGAGCAGTACTTC.

This chain uses TRBV30 with TRBJ1-6; TRBD1 matches 9 bases. This CDR3 has 14 residues. V lost 2 bases to trimming and J lost 9 bases; unmatched junction nucleotides: 5. Germline loops: CDR1 GTSNPN, CDR2 SVGIG (reference sequence). DNA of the CDR3: TGTGCCTGGAGTAGGGGGACAGGGTTTTCACCCCTCCACTTT. This sequence encodes CAWSRGTGFSPLHF.

The chain carries TRBV5-6 and TRBJ2-5, with D possibly TRBD2 on 5 matching bases. Trimming stripped 1 base from V and 4 bases from J, with 11 bases between. The CDR3 contains 14 residues. The germline CDR1 and CDR2 sequences are SGHDT and YYEEEE. In nucleotides, the CDR3 is TGTGCCAGCAGCTTGCTAGCAGGCGGAGAGACCCAGTACTTC. It encodes CASSLLAGGETQYF.

The rearrangement links TRBV9 to TRBJ1-5; D unresolved. The CDR3 is made up of 15 amino acids. The V gene's germline CDR1 is SGDLS and CDR2 YYNGEE. V lost 0 bases and J lost 4, with 11 bases in between. CDR3 loop: CASSVAPSGNQPQHF. For the CDR3, the DNA is TGTGCCAGCAGCGTAGCTCCGTCAGGAAATCAGCCCCAGCATTTT. The full variable domain, in which reference TRBV9 and TRBJ1-5 provide the parts outside the CDR3, is DSGVTQTPKHLITATGQRVTLRCSPRSGDLSVYWYQQSLDQGLQFLIQYYNGEERAKGNILERFSAQQFPDLHSELNLSSLELGDSALYFCASSVAPSGNQPQHFGDGTRLSIL.

The J gene is TRBJ1-1, the V gene TRBV5-1; D unresolved. The CDR3 totals 13 residues. V was pared by 0 bases and J by 8 bases, with 11 bases between. Germline CDR1 reads SGHRS; CDR2 reads YFSETQ. The DNA for the CDR3 is TGCGCCAGCAGCTTGGGTGAGGCAGCGGAAGCTTTCTTT. Translated, it gives CASSLGEAAEAFF.

The V gene is TRBV19, the J gene TRBJ2-5, with 10 nucleotides matching TRBD2. In germline, CDR1 is LNHDA, CDR2 SQIVND (reference sequence). CDR3 size: 15 residues. The J segment lost 4 bases and the V segment lost 5 bases, leaving 7 bases of the junction unmatched. CDR3 coding DNA: TGTGCCAGTAGTGATAGCGGGGGGATTTCAGAGACCCAGTACTTC. It yields the protein CASSDSGGISETQYF.

This rearrangement joins TRBV10-3 to TRBJ2-3; TRBD2 agrees at 8 bases. The J segment lost 5 bases and the V segment lost 0 bases, leaving 4 bases of the junction unmatched. Germline assignment: CDR1 ENHRY and CDR2 SYGVKD. The CDR3 sequence is 15 residues long. The CDR3 region is CAISESNTSGDTQYF. DNA of the CDR3: TGTGCCATCAGTGAGTCGAATACTAGCGGAGATACGCAGTATTTT.

This clone came up a few times. The chain joins TRBV4-1 to TRBJ1-6; D might be TRBD1 (6 bases). The CDR3 sequence is 15 residues long. Germline CDR1 and CDR2: MGHRA and YSYEKL. Trimming cost V 0 bases and J 8 bases, with 11 bases left between them. CDR3: CASSQEGTSYSPLHF. For the CDR3, the DNA is TGCGCCAGCAGCCAAGAGGGGACATCCTATTCACCCCTCCACTTT.

CDR3 in amino acids: CASNSRTSRGETQYF. The CDR3 DNA reads as TGTGCCAGCAACTCCAGGACTAGTCGGGGAGAGACCCAGTACTTC. The V and J genes are TRBV27 and TRBJ2-5, with 7 nucleotides matching TRBD2. Germline values: CDR1 MNHEY, CDR2 SMNVEV (reference sequence). V gave up 7 bases and J gave up 4 bases; unmatched junction bases: 12. This CDR3 spans 15 amino acids.

The chain combines TRBV9 with TRBJ1-2, with D possibly TRBD1 on 5 matching bases. CDR3 length: 16 amino acids. The ends were cut back, 2 bases at V and 3 bases at J, with 17 bases in the middle. Germline values: CDR1 SGDLS, CDR2 YYNGEE. This CDR3 reads CASSVGSGGEDYGYTF. The CDR3, as DNA: TGTGCCAGCAGCGTCGGCAGTGGGGGGGAGGACTATGGCTACACCTTC.

This chain connects TRBV12-3 or TRBV12-4 to TRBJ2-3, with unresolved D. The CDR3 extends over 13 amino acids. Trimming took 3 bases from V and 4 from J, leaving 8 bases between them. CDR3 region: CASSFNSPDTQYF. The CDR3 nucleotides read TGTGCCAGCAGTTTTAACTCCCCAGATACGCAGTATTTT.

V usage is TRBV5-4 and J usage is TRBJ2-2, with TRBD2 matching over 13 bases. Trimming cost V 3 bases and J 5 bases; bases outside gene matches: 4. The CDR3 length is 16 residues. CDR1 is SGHNT, CDR2 YYREEE, per germline (reference sequence). CDR3 in amino acids: CASSSPGLAGTGELFF. The CDR3 region has the DNA TGTGCCAGCAGCTCGCCGGGACTAGCGGGGACCGGGGAGCTGTTTTTT.

The genes are TRBV19 and TRBJ1-6; TRBD1 agrees at 7 bases. The CDR3 length is 14 residues. Germline CDR1 reads LNHDA; CDR2 reads SQIVND (reference sequence). V lost 6 bases to trimming and J lost 6 bases; unmatched junction nucleotides: 5. In DNA form, the CDR3 reads TGTGCCAGTAGAAGGACAGGAGTTAATTCACCCCTCCACTTT. The encoded protein is CASRRTGVNSPLHF.

This clone was seen only once. The chain joins TRBV5-1 to TRBJ1-3; D remains ambiguous. CDR1 is SGHRS and CDR2 is YFSETQ in the germline V gene. V gave up 0 bases and J gave up 0 bases, with 10 bases separating them. This CDR3 has 16 amino acids. CDR3 coding DNA: TGCGCCAGCAGCTTGGCCCTGGGCAGCTCTGGAAACACCATATATTTT. Its translation: CASSLALGSSGNTIYF.

This chain links TRBV10-3 with TRBJ1-6; D possibly corresponds to TRBD1 (6 bases). The V and J ends lost 4 bases and 5 bases respectively, with 15 bases between them. This CDR3 has 16 residues. The germline gives CDR1 ENHRY, CDR2 SYGVKD. CDR3: CAISAVRGGNNSPLHF. In nucleotides, the CDR3 is TGTGCCATCAGTGCAGTAAGGGGGGGGAATAATTCACCCCTCCACTTT.

This clone was picked up one time. The rearrangement joins TRBV4-3 to TRBJ1-1; maybe TRBD1 (5 bases). Trimming cost V 4 bases and J 7 bases, with 19 bases left between them. The germline CDR1 and CDR2 sequences are LGHNA and YSLEER. This CDR3 is 15 amino acids long. The DNA for the CDR3 is TGCGCCAGCAGCCCTCACCCACAGGTGGGCGGTGAAGCTTTCTTT. This codes for CASSPHPQVGGEAFF.

The V call is TRBV27, the J call TRBJ2-7; 7 bases map to TRBD2. Germline assignment: CDR1 MNHEY and CDR2 SMNVEV (reference sequence). V dropped 2 bases and J dropped 2; count of bases not matched to a gene: 12. The CDR3 is 17 amino acids. The CDR3 sequence: CASSLNPGLLQTYEQYF. As DNA, the CDR3 is TGTGCCAGCAGTTTAAATCCGGGACTACTTCAAACCTACGAGCAGTACTTC.

The chain employs TRBV10-3 and TRBJ2-7; 10 positions agree with TRBD1. The V gene end was trimmed by 3 bases and the J gene end by 1 base; junction bases not matched to a gene: 12. CDR3 size: 18 residues. Germline loops: CDR1 ENHRY, CDR2 SYGVKD. The CDR3 sequence is CAISDPRFKGQGSYEQYF. As DNA, the CDR3 is TGTGCCATCAGTGACCCCAGGTTCAAGGGACAGGGGTCCTACGAGCAGTACTTC.

The genes are TRBV14 and TRBJ1-3; D possibly corresponds to TRBD1 (5 bases). This CDR3 is 13 amino acids long. Germline lookup yields CDR1 SGHDN and CDR2 FVKESK. Deletions cut 7 bases from V and 0 bases from J, with 7 bases between. The CDR3 DNA reads TGTGCCAGCATACAGGTCTCTGGAAACACCATATATTTT. This codes for CASIQVSGNTIYF.